A single sample is the source of the 2 T cell receptor beta chains below, sequenced in a study of cytomegalovirus exposure and HLA in healthy donors. It was with 60 Vbeta and 13 Jbeta primers that the PCR ran. This table comes from immunoSEQ multiplex PCR, and its TCRdb copy is limited to in-frame clones, with some not included. The sample has approximately 140,000 clones, 84% seen once; the top ten hold 2.7%. The specimen was PBMCs. The origin of the receptors is a man in his fifties in good health and CMV-seronegative.

This clone was observed a few times. V usage is TRBV7-9 and J usage is TRBJ1-2; possibly TRBD1 for D (5 bases). V lost 4 bases and J lost 6, with 15 bases in between. CDR1 is SEHNR, CDR2 FQNEAQ, per germline (reference sequence). The length of the CDR3 is 14 residues. The CDR3 DNA follows: TGTGCCAGCAGCTGGGGGACTCCCAAAGATGGCTACACCTTC. Its protein is CASSWGTPKDGYTF. Supplemented by reference TRBV7-9 and TRBJ1-2, the full variable domain reads DTGVSQNPRHKITKRGQNVTFRCDPISEHNRLYWYRQTLGQGPEFLTYFQNEAQLEKSRLLSDRFSAERPKGSFSTLEIQRTEQGDSAMYLCASSWGTPKDGYTFGSGTRLTVV.

This clone was picked up a small number of times. The chain has TRBV2 and TRBJ2-1, with D possibly being TRBD1 (5 bases). Per the germline V gene, CDR1 is SNHLY and CDR2 is FYNNEI. The CDR3 totals 16 residues. V was clipped by 3 bases and J by 3 bases, with 15 bases between them. The CDR3: CASSERGREGYNEQFF. The CDR3 DNA reads TGTGCCAGCAGTGAGAGAGGCAGGGAAGGCTACAATGAGCAGTTCTTC.